The source of this T cell receptor beta chain is a study of Ad26.COV2.S vaccination and SARS-CoV-2 variants. Study at large: Doses of Ad26.COV2.S were injected into muscle once or twice, 56 days apart.

Repertoires were generated with immunoSEQ multiplex PCR, while TCRdb's copy carries only in-frame clones and drops some. The table shows hundreds of thousands of clones, with 87% occurring only once. Trimming cost V 0 bases and J 0 bases, with 9 bases left between them. The length of the CDR3 is 16 residues. Germline-derived CDR1 and CDR2 are SGHRS and YFSETQ. As for treatment: about 20 received Ad26.COV2.S at low or high dose, single or two shots; 5 received placebo; per-sample allocation not given. Repertoires come from day 63 after the first vaccine or placebo injection. In Boston, an adult donor aged 18-55 years took part. Its platform was an Ad26 vector, and its expressed antigen was Wuhan-strain SARS-CoV-2 spike. Turning to this clone: Its specificity is not known.

Study results and limitations: Higher spike-specific TCR breadth was found in vaccine recipients than in placebo recipients.

This chain connects TRBV5-1 to TRBJ2-2; D not certain. The clonotype originates from a person aged 18-60 years who received the Ad26.COV2.S COVID-19 vaccine or a placebo. Sequenced here: peripheral blood, sampled in a trial of Ad26.COV2.S vaccine versus placebo. The CDR3 here is CASSLVSRANTGELFF. The CDR3 DNA sequence: TGCGCCAGCAGCTTGGTCAGCAGAGCGAACACCGGGGAGCTGTTTTTT.